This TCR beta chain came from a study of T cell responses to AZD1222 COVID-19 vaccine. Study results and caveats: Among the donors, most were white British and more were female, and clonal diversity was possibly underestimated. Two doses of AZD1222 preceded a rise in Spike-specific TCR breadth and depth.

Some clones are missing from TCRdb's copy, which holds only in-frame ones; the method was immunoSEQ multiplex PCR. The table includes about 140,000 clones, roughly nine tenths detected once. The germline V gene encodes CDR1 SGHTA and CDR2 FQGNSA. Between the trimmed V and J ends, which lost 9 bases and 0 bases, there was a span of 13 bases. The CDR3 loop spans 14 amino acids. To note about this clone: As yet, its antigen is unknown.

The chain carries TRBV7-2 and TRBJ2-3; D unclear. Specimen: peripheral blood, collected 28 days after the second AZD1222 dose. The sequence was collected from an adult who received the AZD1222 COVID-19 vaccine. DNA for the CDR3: TGTGCCAGTAAACGCGGCGTCAGCACAGATACGCAGTATTTT. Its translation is CASKRGVSTDTQYF.